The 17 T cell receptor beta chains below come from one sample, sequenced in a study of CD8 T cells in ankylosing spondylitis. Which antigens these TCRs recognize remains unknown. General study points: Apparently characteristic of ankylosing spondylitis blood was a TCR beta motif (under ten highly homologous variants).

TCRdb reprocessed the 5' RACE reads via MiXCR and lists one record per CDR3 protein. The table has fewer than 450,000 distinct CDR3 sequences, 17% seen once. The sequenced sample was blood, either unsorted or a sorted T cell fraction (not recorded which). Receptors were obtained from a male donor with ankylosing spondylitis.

CDR3 amino acids: CASSFGQGSGYTF. For the CDR3, the DNA is TGTGCCAGCAGTTTCGGACAGGGCAGTGGCTACACCTTC. The rearrangement uses TRBV27 and TRBJ1-2; 8 bases are a match to TRBD1. The CDR3 totals 13 residues. From germline, CDR1 is MNHEY and CDR2 SMNVEV (reference sequence). V trimming: 3 bases; J trimming: 7 bases; junction bases outside the gene matches: 4.

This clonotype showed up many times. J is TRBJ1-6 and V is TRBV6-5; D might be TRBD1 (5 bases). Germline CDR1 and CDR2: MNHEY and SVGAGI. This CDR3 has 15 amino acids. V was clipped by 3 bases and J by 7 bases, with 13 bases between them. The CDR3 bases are TGTGCCAGCAGTTATTATGAGGGGCCAAATTCACCCCTCCACTTT. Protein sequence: CASSYYEGPNSPLHF.

The CDR3 is CASRTGTGMYEQYF. The CDR3, as DNA: TGTGCCAGCAGAACCGGGACAGGGATGTACGAGCAGTACTTC. The chain combines TRBV6-1 with TRBJ2-7, with 9 bases identical to TRBD1. J gave up 4 bases and V 6 bases, and 7 bases lay outside the gene matches. Germline loops: CDR1 MNHNS, CDR2 SASEGT. The CDR3 has 14 amino acids.

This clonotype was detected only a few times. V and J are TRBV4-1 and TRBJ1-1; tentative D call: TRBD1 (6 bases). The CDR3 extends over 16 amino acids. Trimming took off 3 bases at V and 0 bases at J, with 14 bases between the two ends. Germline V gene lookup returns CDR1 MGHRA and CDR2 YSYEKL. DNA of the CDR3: TGCGCCAGCAGCCATGTGACAGGAGATTTGAACACTGAAGCTTTCTTT. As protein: CASSHVTGDLNTEAFF.

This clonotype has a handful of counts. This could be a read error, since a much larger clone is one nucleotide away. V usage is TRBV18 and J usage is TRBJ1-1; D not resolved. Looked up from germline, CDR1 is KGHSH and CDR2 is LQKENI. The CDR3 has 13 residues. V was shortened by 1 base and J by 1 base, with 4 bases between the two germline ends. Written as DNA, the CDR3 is TGTGCCAGCTCACCACAGGCGAACACTGAAGCTTTCTTT. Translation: CASSPQANTEAFF.

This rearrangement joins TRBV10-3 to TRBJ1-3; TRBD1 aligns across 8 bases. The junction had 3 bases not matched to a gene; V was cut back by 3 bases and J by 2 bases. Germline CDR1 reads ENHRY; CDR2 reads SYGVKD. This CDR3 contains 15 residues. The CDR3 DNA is TGTGCCATCAGTGATGCGGACAGGGCTGGAAACACCATATATTTT. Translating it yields CAISDADRAGNTIYF.

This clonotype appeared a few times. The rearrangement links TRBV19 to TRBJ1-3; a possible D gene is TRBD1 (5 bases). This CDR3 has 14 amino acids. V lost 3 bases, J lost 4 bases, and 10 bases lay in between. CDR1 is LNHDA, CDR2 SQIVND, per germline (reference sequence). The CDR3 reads CASSMGTVGNTIYF. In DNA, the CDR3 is TGTGCCAGTAGTATGGGGACGGTCGGAAACACCATATATTTT.

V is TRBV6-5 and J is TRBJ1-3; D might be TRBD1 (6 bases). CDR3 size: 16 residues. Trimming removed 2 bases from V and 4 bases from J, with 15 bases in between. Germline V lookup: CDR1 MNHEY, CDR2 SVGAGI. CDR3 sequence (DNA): TGTGCCAGCAGTTACACCCGCCGGGGGCCAGGAAACACCATATATTTT. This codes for CASSYTRRGPGNTIYF.

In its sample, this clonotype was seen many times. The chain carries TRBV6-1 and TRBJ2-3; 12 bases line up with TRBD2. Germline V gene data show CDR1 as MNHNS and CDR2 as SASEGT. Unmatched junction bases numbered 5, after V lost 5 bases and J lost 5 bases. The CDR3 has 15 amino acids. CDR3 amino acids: CASSPGLAGQDTQYF. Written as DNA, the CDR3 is TGTGCCAGCAGTCCGGGACTAGCGGGCCAAGATACGCAGTATTTT.

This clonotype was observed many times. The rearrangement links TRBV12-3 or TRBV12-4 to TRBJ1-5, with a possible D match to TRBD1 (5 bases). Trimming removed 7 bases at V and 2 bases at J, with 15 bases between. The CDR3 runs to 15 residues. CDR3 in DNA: TGTGCCAGCACTCCCGGACAAGGTCGCAATCAGCCCCAGCATTTT. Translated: CASTPGQGRNQPQHF.

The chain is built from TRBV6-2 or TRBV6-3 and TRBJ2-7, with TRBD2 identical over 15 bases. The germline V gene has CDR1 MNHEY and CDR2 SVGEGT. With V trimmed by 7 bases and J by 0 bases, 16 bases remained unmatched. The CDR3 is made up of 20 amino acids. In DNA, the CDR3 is TGTGCCAGCACGGGGGGAACCGGGACTAGCGGGGGGTTCTTCTCCTACGAGCAGTACTTC. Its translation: CASTGGTGTSGGFFSYEQYF.

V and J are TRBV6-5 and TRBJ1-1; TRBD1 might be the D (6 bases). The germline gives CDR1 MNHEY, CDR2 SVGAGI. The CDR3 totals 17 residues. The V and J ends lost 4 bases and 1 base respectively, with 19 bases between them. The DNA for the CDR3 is TGTGCCAGCAGTTCGCGGGACAAAGCCTTCGAGAACACTGAAGCTTTCTTT. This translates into CASSSRDKAFENTEAFF.

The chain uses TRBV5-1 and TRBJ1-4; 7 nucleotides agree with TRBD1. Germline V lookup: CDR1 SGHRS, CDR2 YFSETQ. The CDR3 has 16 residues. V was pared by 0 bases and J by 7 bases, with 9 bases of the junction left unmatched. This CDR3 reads CASSLAAGGSGEKLFF. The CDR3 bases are TGCGCCAGCAGCTTGGCCGCAGGGGGAAGCGGTGAAAAACTGTTTTTT.

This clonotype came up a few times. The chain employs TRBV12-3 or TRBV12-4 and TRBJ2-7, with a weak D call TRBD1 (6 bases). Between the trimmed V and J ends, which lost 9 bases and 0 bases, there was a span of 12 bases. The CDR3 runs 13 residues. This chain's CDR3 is CASRDRNSYEQYF. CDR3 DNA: TGTGCCAGTCGTGACAGGAACTCCTACGAGCAGTACTTC.

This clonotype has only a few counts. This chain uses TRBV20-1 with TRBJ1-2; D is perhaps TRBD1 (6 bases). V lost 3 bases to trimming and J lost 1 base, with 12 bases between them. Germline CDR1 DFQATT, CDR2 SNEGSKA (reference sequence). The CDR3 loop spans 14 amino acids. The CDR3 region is CSASGDTSNYGYTF. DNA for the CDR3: TGCAGTGCTAGCGGGGACACAAGTAACTATGGCTACACCTTC.

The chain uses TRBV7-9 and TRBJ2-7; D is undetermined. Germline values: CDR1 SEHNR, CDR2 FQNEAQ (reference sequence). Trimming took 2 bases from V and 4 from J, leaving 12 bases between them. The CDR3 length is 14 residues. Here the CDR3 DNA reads TGTGCCAGCAGCTTAACTCCTAGATCGTACGAGCAGTACTTC. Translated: CASSLTPRSYEQYF.

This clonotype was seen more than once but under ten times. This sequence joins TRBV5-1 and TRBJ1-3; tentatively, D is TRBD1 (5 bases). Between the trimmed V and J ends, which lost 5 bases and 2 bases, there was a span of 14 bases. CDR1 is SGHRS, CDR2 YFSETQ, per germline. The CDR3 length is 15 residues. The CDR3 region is CASRPQGEAGNTIYF. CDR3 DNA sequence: TGCGCCAGCAGGCCGCAGGGCGAAGCTGGAAACACCATATATTTT.